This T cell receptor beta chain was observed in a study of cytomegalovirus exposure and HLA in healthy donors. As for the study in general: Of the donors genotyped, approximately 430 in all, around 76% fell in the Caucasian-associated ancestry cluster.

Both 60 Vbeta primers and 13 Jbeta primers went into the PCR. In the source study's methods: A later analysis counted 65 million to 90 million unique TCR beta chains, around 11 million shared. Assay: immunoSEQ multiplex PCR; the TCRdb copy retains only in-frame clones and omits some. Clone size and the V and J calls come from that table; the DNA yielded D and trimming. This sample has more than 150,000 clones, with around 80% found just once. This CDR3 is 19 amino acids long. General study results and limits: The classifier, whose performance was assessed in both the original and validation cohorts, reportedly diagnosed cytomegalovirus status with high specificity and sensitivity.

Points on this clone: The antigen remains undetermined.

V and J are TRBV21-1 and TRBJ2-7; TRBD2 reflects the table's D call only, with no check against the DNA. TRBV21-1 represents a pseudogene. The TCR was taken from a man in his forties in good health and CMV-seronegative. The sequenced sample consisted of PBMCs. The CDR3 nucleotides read TGTGCCAGCAGCTCCCATTCGGGACTAGCGGGAGTAGGCTGCTACGAGCAGTACGTC. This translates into CASSSHSGLAGVGCYEQYV.